The TCR beta chain described here comes from a study of cytomegalovirus exposure and HLA in healthy donors. Broader study findings: In a later analysis, specific HLA alleles were associated with 15,000 to 20,000 TCR beta sequences at a 0.05 false discovery rate. Presence/absence analyses supposed approximately even sequencing depth among donors. Beyond CMV serostatus, there was no information to go on about immune exposure.

Turning to this clone: Its target is unknown.

The primer mix had 60 Vbeta and 13 Jbeta primers. TCRdb's copy holds only in-frame clones and misses some; the assay was immunoSEQ multiplex PCR. This sample has roughly 55,000 clones; about four fifths occur once, and the top ten carry roughly 2.4%. J was trimmed by 6 bases and V by 4 bases; bases with no gene match: 5. The CDR3 has 15 residues. The V gene's germline CDR1 is MGHRA and CDR2 YSYEKL. This sequence originates from a boy between 5 and 17 years old in good health and CMV-seropositive. Specimen: PBMCs. The chain joins TRBV4-1 to TRBJ1-6; 8 bases align to TRBD1. CDR3 sequence: CASSRGTGPNSPLHF. CDR3 DNA sequence: TGCGCCAGCAGCCGAGGGACAGGACCTAATTCACCCCTCCACTTT.